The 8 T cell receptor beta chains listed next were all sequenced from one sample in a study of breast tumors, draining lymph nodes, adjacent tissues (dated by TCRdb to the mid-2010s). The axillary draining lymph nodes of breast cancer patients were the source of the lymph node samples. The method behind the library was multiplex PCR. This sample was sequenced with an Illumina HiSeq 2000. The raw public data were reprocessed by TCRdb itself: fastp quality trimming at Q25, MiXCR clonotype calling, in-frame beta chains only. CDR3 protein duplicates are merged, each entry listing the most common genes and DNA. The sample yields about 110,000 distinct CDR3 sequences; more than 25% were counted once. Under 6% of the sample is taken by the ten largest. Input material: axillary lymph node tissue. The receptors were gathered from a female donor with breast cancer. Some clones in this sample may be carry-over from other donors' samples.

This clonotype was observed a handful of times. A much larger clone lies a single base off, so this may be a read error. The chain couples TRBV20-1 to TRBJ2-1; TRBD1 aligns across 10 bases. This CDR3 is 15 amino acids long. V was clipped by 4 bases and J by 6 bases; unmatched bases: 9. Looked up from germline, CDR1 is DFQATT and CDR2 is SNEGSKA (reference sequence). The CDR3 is CSANTGTGAANEQFF. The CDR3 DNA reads TGCAGTGCTAATACCGGGACAGGGGCTGCCAATGAGCAGTTCTTC.

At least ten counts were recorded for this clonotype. The CDR3 region is CASSQVGQYEQYF. In DNA form, the CDR3 reads TGTGCCAGCAGCCAAGTCGGACAGTACGAGCAGTACTTC. The rearrangement uses TRBV14 and TRBJ2-7, with D possibly matching TRBD1 (6 bases). Germline CDR1 reads SGHDN; CDR2 reads FVKESK. This CDR3 spans 13 amino acids. Trimming cost V 1 base and J 4 bases, with 8 bases left between them.

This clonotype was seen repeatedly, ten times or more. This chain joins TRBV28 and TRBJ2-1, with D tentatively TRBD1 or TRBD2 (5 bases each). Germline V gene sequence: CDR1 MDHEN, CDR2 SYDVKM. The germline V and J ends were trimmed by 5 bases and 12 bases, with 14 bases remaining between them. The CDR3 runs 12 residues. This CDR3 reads CASSHRQRVQFF. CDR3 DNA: TGTGCCAGCAGTCACCGACAGAGGGTGCAGTTCTTC.

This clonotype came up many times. This CDR3 is CASSLDGESYGYTF. DNA for the CDR3: TGTGCCAGCAGCCTTGACGGAGAATCCTATGGCTACACCTTC. The chain couples TRBV5-5 to TRBJ1-2; D not resolved. V lost 4 bases and J lost 4, with 14 bases in between. From germline, CDR1 is SGHKS and CDR2 YYEKEE (reference sequence). This CDR3 has 14 amino acids. Combining the CDR3 with reference TRBV5-5 and TRBJ1-2 gives the whole variable domain DAGVTQSPTHLIKTRGQQVTLRCSPISGHKSVSWYQQVLGQGPQFIFQYYEKEERGRGNFPDRFSARQFPNYSSELNVNALLLGDSALYLCASSLDGESYGYTFGSGTRLTVV.

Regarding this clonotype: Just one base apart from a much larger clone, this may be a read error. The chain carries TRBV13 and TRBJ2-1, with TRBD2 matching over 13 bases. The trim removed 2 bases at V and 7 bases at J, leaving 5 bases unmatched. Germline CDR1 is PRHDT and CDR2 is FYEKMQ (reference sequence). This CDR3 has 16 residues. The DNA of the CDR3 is TGTGCCAGCAGCTTACCCCGACTAGCGGGAGGAAATGAGCAGTTCTTC. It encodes CASSLPRLAGGNEQFF.

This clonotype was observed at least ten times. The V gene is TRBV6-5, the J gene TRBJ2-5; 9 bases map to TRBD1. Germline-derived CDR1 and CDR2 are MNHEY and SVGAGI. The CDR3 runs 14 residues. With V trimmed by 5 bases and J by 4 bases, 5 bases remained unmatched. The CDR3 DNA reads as TGTGCCAGCAGTCACGGGACAGGGAGAGAGACCCAGTACTTC. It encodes CASSHGTGRETQYF.

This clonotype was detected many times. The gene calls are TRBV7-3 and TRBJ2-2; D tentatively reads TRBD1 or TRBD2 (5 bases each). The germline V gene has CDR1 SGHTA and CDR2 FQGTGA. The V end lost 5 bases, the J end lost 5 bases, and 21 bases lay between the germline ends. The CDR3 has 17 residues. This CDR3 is CASSQSGTGLNTGELFF. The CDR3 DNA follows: TGTGCCAGCAGCCAGTCCGGGACGGGATTAAATACCGGGGAGCTGTTTTTT.

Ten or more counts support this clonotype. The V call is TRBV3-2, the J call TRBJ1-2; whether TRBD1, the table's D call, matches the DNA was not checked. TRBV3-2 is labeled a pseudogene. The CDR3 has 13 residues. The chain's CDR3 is CASLPDRGLGYTF. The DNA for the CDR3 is TGTGCCAGCCTCCCGGACAGGGGGCTTGGCTACACCTTC.